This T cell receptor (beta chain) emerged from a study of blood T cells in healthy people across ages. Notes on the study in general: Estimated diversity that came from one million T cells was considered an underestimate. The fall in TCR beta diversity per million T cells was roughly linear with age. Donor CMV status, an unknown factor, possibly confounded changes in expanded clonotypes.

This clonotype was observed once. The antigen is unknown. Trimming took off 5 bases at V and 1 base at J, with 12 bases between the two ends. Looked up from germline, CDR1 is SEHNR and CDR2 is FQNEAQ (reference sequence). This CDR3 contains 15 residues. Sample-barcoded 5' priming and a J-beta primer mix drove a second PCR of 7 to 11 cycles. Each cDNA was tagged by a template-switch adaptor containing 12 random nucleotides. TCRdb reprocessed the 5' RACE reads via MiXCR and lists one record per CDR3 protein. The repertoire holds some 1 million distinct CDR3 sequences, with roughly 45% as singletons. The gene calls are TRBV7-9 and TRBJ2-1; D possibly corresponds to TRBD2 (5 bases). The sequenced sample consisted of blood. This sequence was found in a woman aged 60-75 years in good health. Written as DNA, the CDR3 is TGTGCCAGCAGCACGGGGAGCTGGTCCTACAATGAGCAGTTCTTC. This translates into CASSTGSWSYNEQFF.